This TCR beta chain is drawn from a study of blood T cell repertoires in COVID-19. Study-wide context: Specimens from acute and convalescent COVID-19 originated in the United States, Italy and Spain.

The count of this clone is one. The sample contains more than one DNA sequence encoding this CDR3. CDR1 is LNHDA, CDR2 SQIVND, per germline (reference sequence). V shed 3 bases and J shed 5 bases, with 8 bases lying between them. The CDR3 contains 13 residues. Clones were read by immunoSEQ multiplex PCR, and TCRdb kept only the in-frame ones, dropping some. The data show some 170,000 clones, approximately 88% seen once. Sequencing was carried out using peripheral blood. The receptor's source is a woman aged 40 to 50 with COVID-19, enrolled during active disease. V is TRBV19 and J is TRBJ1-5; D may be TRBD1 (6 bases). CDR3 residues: CASSISGDQPQHF. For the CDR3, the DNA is TGTGCCAGTAGTATTTCAGGGGATCAGCCCCAGCATTTT. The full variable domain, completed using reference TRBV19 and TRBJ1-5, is DGGITQSPKYLFRKEGQNVTLSCEQNLNHDAMYWYRQDPGQGLRLIYYSQIVNDFQKGDIAEGYSVSREKKESFPLTVTSAQKNPTAFYLCASSISGDQPQHFGDGTRLSIL.